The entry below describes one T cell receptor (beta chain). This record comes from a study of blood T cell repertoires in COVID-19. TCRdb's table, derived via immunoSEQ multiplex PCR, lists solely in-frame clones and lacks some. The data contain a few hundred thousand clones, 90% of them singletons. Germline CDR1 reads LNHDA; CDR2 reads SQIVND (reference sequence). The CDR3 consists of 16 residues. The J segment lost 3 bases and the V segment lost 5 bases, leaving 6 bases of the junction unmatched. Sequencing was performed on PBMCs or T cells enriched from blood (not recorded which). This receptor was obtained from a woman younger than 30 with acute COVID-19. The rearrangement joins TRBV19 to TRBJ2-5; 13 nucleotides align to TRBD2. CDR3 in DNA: TGTGCCAGTAGTCCGTGGACTAGCGGGAGAGAAGAGACCCAGTACTTC. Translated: CASSPWTSGREETQYF.